One sample yielded the 25 T cell receptor beta chains listed below, sequenced in a study of CDR3 diversity in severe acne. TCRdb recomputed calls from the PCR reads with MiXCR, one row per CDR3 protein. The table shows about 97,000 distinct CDR3 sequences, with about half occurring only once. Sequencing was done on a sample of blood. The source is a male donor with acne.

The table lists this clonotype with many counts. This chain connects TRBV19 to TRBJ1-2, with D possibly being TRBD1 (6 bases). The CDR3 has 11 residues. Germline CDR1 LNHDA, CDR2 SQIVND (reference sequence). Trimming removed 6 bases from V and 6 bases from J, with 8 bases in between. CDR3 sequence (DNA): TGTGCCAGTAGGGCAGGGGATGGCTACACCTTC. Amino acid sequence: CASRAGDGYTF.

A word on this clonotype: A much more abundant neighbour one base away suggests this may be a read error. V is TRBV7-2 and J is TRBJ2-7; 9 bases are shared with TRBD2. The germline V gene encodes CDR1 SGHTA and CDR2 FQGNSA. The CDR3 is 15 amino acids. Trimming took 5 bases from V and 3 from J; bases not matched to a gene: 8. CDR3 sequence: CASSGAGGGGYEQYF. The CDR3 region has the DNA TGTGCCAGCAGCGGGGCGGGGGGGGGGGGCTACGAGCAGTACTTC.

As concerns this clonotype: The CDR3 ends on some other residue instead of the conserved phenylalanine or tryptophan, so this is likely a read error. The CDR3 sequence: CASSGGQGDYEQYL. In nucleotides, the CDR3 is TGTGCCAGCTCTGGCGGACAGGGGGACTACGAGCAGTACTTA. V usage is TRBV18 and J usage is TRBJ2-7, with 10 bases lining up with TRBD1. V trimming: 6 bases; J trimming: 3 bases; junction bases outside the gene matches: 5. The CDR3 is 14 amino acids. Germline-derived CDR1 and CDR2 are KGHSH and LQKENI.

The chain combines TRBV10-3 with TRBJ2-3, with 11 positions matching TRBD1. With 5 bases clipped from V and 0 bases from J, the junction kept 10 bases outside the gene matches. The length of the CDR3 is 18 residues. CDR1 ENHRY and CDR2 SYGVKD come from the germline V gene. The DNA for the CDR3 is TGTGCCATCAGTACCGGGACAGGGGGAGACTCTAGCACAGATACGCAGTATTTT. Translated: CAISTGTGGDSSTDTQYF.

A remark on this clonotype: This may stem from a read error, because a much larger clone lies one nucleotide away. J is TRBJ1-1 and V is TRBV2; tentative D call: TRBD1 (5 bases). V was shortened by 3 bases and J by 4 bases, with 21 bases between the two germline ends. Germline V gives CDR1 SNHLY, CDR2 FYNNEI. This CDR3 has 17 residues. CDR3 in amino acids: CASSEGGPWTRSTEAFF. DNA for the CDR3: TGTGCCAGCAGTGAGGGCGGTCCGTGGACAAGAAGCACTGAAGCTTTCTTT.

This chain uses TRBV29-1 with TRBJ2-7, with a possible D match to TRBD1 (6 bases). The assigned J gene may be wrong: the sequence end matches TRBJ2-1 better. The CDR3 sequence is 13 residues long. The germline V gene encodes CDR1 SQVTM and CDR2 ANQGSEA. The CDR3 bases are TGCAGCGTTGCCGACAGGAGCTCCTACGAGCAGTTCTTC. As protein: CSVADRSSYEQFF.

Ten or more counts support this clonotype. This chain uses TRBV6-5 with TRBJ2-5; D gene ambiguous. The CDR3 runs 15 residues. Germline assignment: CDR1 MNHEY and CDR2 SVGAGI. Trimming stripped 4 bases from V and 5 bases from J, with 17 bases between. Written as DNA, the CDR3 is TGTGCCAGCAGTTCCAACGACAATTCTTGGGAGACCCAGTACTTC. Encoded protein: CASSSNDNSWETQYF.

This clonotype showed up just once. V usage is TRBV25-1 and J usage is TRBJ2-1; 13 nucleotides line up with TRBD2. CDR3 length: 10 residues. Germline loops: CDR1 MGHDK, CDR2 SYGVNS. J gave up 14 bases and V 8 bases, and 0 bases lay outside the gene matches. The CDR3 is CASGTSGKFF. The CDR3 bases are TGTGCCAGCGGGACTAGCGGGAAGTTCTTC.

This clonotype was seen many times. The chain uses TRBV5-1 and TRBJ1-3, with D uncertain. Trimming took off 0 bases at V and 2 bases at J, with 3 bases between the two ends. Per the germline V gene, CDR1 is SGHRS and CDR2 is YFSETQ. The CDR3 covers 13 residues. The CDR3 DNA sequence: TGCGCCAGCAGCTTGGGACCTGGAAACACCATATATTTT. Its translation is CASSLGPGNTIYF.

V and J are TRBV27 and TRBJ1-2, with D possibly matching TRBD1 (5 bases). Germline CDR1 reads MNHEY; CDR2 reads SMNVEV (reference sequence). V gave up 5 bases and J gave up 0 bases, with 10 bases separating them. The CDR3 length is 14 residues. DNA for the CDR3: TGTGCCAGCAGTCAGGGACCATCTAACTATGGCTACACCTTC. Translation gives CASSQGPSNYGYTF.

This clonotype was observed a handful of times. CDR3 protein: CASSIYLTSGRTGELFF. The DNA for the CDR3 is TGTGCCAGTAGTATATACCTGACTAGCGGACGAACCGGGGAGCTGTTTTTT. V gene TRBV19 combines with J gene TRBJ2-2; 9 nucleotides align to TRBD2. Germline CDR1 LNHDA, CDR2 SQIVND (reference sequence). CDR3 length: 17 amino acids. The ends lost 2 bases at V and 5 bases at J; junction bases unmatched: 9.

The chain joins TRBV9 to TRBJ1-2; D not resolved. The germline V gene has CDR1 SGDLS and CDR2 YYNGEE. Trimming took 0 bases from V and 1 from J, leaving 10 bases between them. CDR3 length equals 15 residues. The CDR3 is CASSVAQIDNYGYTF. DNA of the CDR3: TGTGCCAGCAGCGTAGCACAGATCGATAACTATGGCTACACCTTC.

Concerning this clonotype itself: Since a much larger clone is just one base distant, this may be a read error. The rearrangement links TRBV7-6 to TRBJ1-2, with D unclear. Germline V CDR1 and CDR2: SGHVS, FNYEAQ. Between the trimmed V and J ends, which lost 2 bases and 1 base, there was a span of 2 bases. CDR3 length equals 12 residues. CDR3: CASSLNNYGYTF. The DNA for the CDR3 is TGTGCCAGCAGCTTAAATAACTATGGCTACACCTTC.

This clonotype was seen ten or more times. This chain's CDR3 is CASLSDREKSYTF. In DNA, the CDR3 is TGTGCCAGCCTTTCGGACAGGGAGAAGAGCTACACCTTC. The chain carries TRBV2 and TRBJ1-2; 8 nucleotides line up with TRBD1. The CDR3 is made up of 13 amino acids. With 8 bases clipped from V and 9 bases from J, the junction kept 11 bases outside the gene matches. Germline V gene sequence: CDR1 SNHLY, CDR2 FYNNEI.

The gene calls are TRBV6-5 and TRBJ2-3; D possibly corresponds to TRBD2 (7 bases). The CDR3 consists of 16 residues. Germline lookup yields CDR1 MNHEY and CDR2 SVGAGI. V was cut by 5 bases and J by 0 bases, with 15 bases left in between. The DNA of the CDR3 is TGTGCCAGCAGTGGAGGGGGGGGGGGTAGCACAGATACGCAGTATTTT. Amino acid sequence: CASSGGGGGSTDTQYF.

This clonotype was picked up many times. The chain recombines TRBV29-1 with TRBJ2-1; D is possibly TRBD2 (6 bases). Germline V gives CDR1 SQVTM, CDR2 ANQGSEA. Trimming removed 3 bases at V and 1 base at J, with 16 bases between. The CDR3 spans 16 residues. This CDR3 is CSVEGGGSLSYNEQFF. CDR3 DNA: TGCAGCGTTGAGGGAGGAGGTTCCCTATCCTACAATGAGCAGTTCTTC.

This chain uses TRBV4-2 with TRBJ2-7, with 7 nucleotides matching TRBD2. The CDR3 spans 19 residues. Unmatched junction bases numbered 26, after V lost 5 bases and J lost 7 bases. Germline V CDR1 and CDR2: LGHNA, YNFKEQ. This CDR3 is CASSSISAGSRLAPREQYF. CDR3 bases: TGTGCCAGCAGCTCCATCTCAGCGGGGAGCAGACTAGCCCCACGGGAGCAGTACTTC.

This clonotype appeared a few times. This chain uses TRBV24-1 with TRBJ2-6; TRBD1 matches 8 bases. Germline CDR1 KGHDR, CDR2 SFDVKD. The CDR3 length is 20 residues. The V segment lost 5 bases and the J segment 0 bases; nucleotides outside the gene matches: 14. CDR3 in DNA: TGTGCCACCAGTGCCCCTCCAACAGGGGGATTAATCTCTGGGGCCAACGTCCTGACTTTC. Its protein is CATSAPPTGGLISGANVLTF.

As concerns this clonotype: This likely comes from a read error, as the CDR3 has no conserved phenylalanine or tryptophan at its end. This chain joins TRBV6-5 and TRBJ2-5, with 10 bases fitting TRBD2. This CDR3 comprises 16 residues. Germline trimming cut 4 bases from V and 2 bases from J; bases unmatched to any gene: 7. The germline CDR1 and CDR2 sequences are MNHEY and SVGAGI. CDR3 coding DNA: TGTGCCAGCAGTTTCGGTGGGACTAGCGAGCAAGAGACCCAGTACCTC. Its protein product is CASSFGGTSEQETQYL.

This clonotype was recorded many times. The CDR3: CSALRGPQYF. Here the CDR3 DNA reads TGCAGTGCCCTCCGGGGGCCCCAGTACTTC. The rearrangement links TRBV20-1 to TRBJ2-5, with D tentatively TRBD1 or TRBD2 (6 bases each). Trimming stripped 6 bases from V and 9 bases from J, with 11 bases between. CDR1 is DFQATT and CDR2 is SNEGSKA in the germline V gene (reference sequence). The CDR3 is made up of 10 amino acids.

As DNA, the CDR3 is TGTGCCTGGAGTGTAGGACTAGCGGGAGATGGCCAGTACTTC. This encodes CAWSVGLAGDGQYF. This rearrangement joins TRBV30 to TRBJ2-5; 13 positions match TRBD2. Per the germline V gene, CDR1 is GTSNPN and CDR2 is SVGIG (reference sequence). With V trimmed by 0 bases and J by 10 bases, 5 bases remained unmatched. The CDR3 has 14 amino acids.

This chain links TRBV10-1 with TRBJ1-2; no firm D call. The V gene's germline CDR1 is WNHNN and CDR2 SYGVQD (reference sequence). This CDR3 has 13 amino acids. The V end was cut by 3 bases, the J end by 4 bases, with 9 bases between. As DNA, the CDR3 is TGCGCCAGCAGTGAAGGCAGGACCTATGGCTACACCTTC. Its protein product is CASSEGRTYGYTF.

In this sample, this clonotype turned up a few times. The CDR3 nucleotides read TGCGCCAGCAGCCCCGCAAACGATCTAAGAAAAAAAAAAAAACTGTTTTTT. It is translated as CASSPANDLRKKKKLFF. V gene TRBV5-1 combines with J gene TRBJ1-4; D ambiguous. This CDR3 is 17 amino acids long. The germline V gene encodes CDR1 SGHRS and CDR2 YFSETQ. V was shortened by 4 bases and J by 9 bases, with 25 bases between the two germline ends.

The table lists this clonotype with a few counts. The chain joins TRBV4-1 to TRBJ2-2; possibly TRBD2 for D (5 bases). The length of the CDR3 is 16 residues. Germline V lookup: CDR1 MGHRA, CDR2 YSYEKL. Deletions cut 4 bases from V and 0 bases from J, with 12 bases between. This CDR3 reads CASSPKRQPNTGELFF. Here the CDR3 DNA reads TGCGCCAGCAGCCCGAAGCGGCAGCCGAACACCGGGGAGCTGTTTTTT.

A single count supports this clonotype. Compared with germline, one end of the junction differs, possibly owing to a read error. The chain employs TRBV24-1 and TRBJ1-2; a possible D gene is TRBD1 (5 bases). Per germline, CDR1 KGHDR and CDR2 SFDVKD. CDR3 length: 14 residues. CDR3: CASSFRGGGYGYTF. CDR3 bases: TGTGCCAGCAGTTTTAGGGGCGGAGGTTATGGCTACACCTTC.